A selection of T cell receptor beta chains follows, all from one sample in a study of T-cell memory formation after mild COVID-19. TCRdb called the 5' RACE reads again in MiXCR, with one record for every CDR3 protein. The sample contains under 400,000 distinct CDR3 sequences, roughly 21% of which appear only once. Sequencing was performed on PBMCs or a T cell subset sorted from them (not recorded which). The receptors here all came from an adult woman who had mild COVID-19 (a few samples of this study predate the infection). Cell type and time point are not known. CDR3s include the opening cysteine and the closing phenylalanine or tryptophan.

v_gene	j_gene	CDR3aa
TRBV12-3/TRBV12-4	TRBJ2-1	CASSLGSGSHNEQFF
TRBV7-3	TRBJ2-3	CASSRWGGGSDTQYF
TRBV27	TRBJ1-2	CASMTGGISYGYTF
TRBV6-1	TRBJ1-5	CASSGDRYNQPQHF
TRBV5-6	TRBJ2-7	CASSLSGRLYEQYF
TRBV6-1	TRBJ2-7	CASSENGEQYF
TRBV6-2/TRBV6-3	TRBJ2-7	CASSYSSGADEQYF
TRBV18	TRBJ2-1	CASSFEGNEQFF
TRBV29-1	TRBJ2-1	CSVEVYNEQFF
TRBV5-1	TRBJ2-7	CASWPGQKSDEQYF
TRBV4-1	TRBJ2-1	CASSQGGQVLKNEQFF
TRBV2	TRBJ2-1	CATDASGYNEQFF
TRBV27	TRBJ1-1	CASRGTGVNTEAFF
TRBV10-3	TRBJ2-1	CAISESKLSSYNEQFF
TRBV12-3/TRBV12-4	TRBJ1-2	CASRATGVPNYGYTF
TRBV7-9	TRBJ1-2	CASSPPGQAHLEVGYTF
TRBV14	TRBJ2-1	CASSPTIPGQGLISSYNEQFF